Listed here is a single T cell receptor beta chain. Its target is unknown. The data are from a study of vaccination and CD4 T cells after COVID-19. The treatment: approximately 9-day PBMC culture with coronavirus spike peptide pools or control peptides (ViraFEST assay). Ahead of the COVID-19 pandemic (2011-2018), the CD4+ T cells of the unexposed donor were collected. ViraFEST expanded antigen-specific T cells with peptide pools, then sequenced TCRs. Trimming took 0 bases from V and 7 from J; bases not matched to a gene: 4. The CDR3 has 16 amino acids. Germline-derived CDR1 and CDR2 are ENHRY and SYGVKD. Sequenced with the Oncomine TCR Beta short-read assay was DNA taken from cultured CD4+ T cells. Each CDR3 protein is one row after TCRdb ran MiXCR on the PCR reads. Counted here are about 8,200 distinct CDR3 sequences, over 45% occurring once; the ten biggest clones make up roughly 17%.

The rearrangement joins TRBV10-3 to TRBJ1-6; 9 bases fit TRBD1. Sequences were obtained from CD4+ T cells from blood, cultured in vitro. This receptor was taken from a human donor in good health. CDR3 region: CAISESGTGNNSPLHF. The CDR3 DNA reads TGTGCCATCAGTGAGTCCGGGACAGGGAACAATTCACCCCTCCACTTT.